The rows below give T cell receptor beta chains drawn from one sample of a study of blood T cell repertoires in COVID-19. Produced via immunoSEQ multiplex PCR; TCRdb's table is partial and in-frame only. The profile shows some 200,000 clones, about four fifths of them singletons. Specimen: peripheral blood. The receptors were gathered from a human donor with acute or convalescent COVID-19. The donor label of this sample is uncertain. The CDR3 runs from the conserved cysteine through the conserved F or W. A D gene is named only where the DNA matches it firmly. Clone size is given for some rows only: seen once, a few or many times, or a class if the clone is expanded.

V gene	D gene	clone size	J gene	CDR3 protein	CDR3 DNA
TRBV5-1	TRBD1	NA	TRBJ1-4	CASSSLGGTNEKLFF	TGCGCCAGCAGCTCCCTAGGGGGCACCAATGAAAAACTGTTTTTT
TRBV7-7	TRBD2	NA	TRBJ2-1	CASSKSGGSYNEQFF	TGTGCTAGCAGCAAGAGCGGGGGGTCCTACAATGAGCAGTTCTTC
TRBV6-1	NA	NA	TRBJ1-1	CASSENTPNTEAFF	TGTGCCAGCAGTGAAAACACCCCCAACACTGAAGCTTTCTTT
TRBV29-1	NA	NA	TRBJ2-3	CSVGLGGSTDTQYF	TGCAGCGTAGGGTTGGGCGGGAGCACAGATACGCAGTATTTT
TRBV4-1	NA	NA	TRBJ2-7	CASSQGVAGTYEQYF	TGCGCCAGCAGCCAAGGGGTGGCAGGGACCTACGAGCAGTACTTC
TRBV29-1	NA	NA	TRBJ2-7	CSVVGQSNYEQYF	TGCAGCGTTGTGGGGCAAAGCAACTACGAGCAGTACTTC
TRBV30	NA	NA	TRBJ1-2	CAWSYRVFGGYTF	TGTGCCTGGAGCTACAGGGTTTTTGGTGGCTACACCTTC
TRBV5-1	TRBD2	once	TRBJ2-1	CASSGHMSGGAGEQFF	TGCGCCAGCAGCGGACATATGAGCGGGGGGGCCGGTGAGCAGTTCTTC
TRBV10-3	NA	NA	TRBJ2-7	CATSTGSSTEQYF	TGTGCCACCAGCACGGGTTCGAGCACCGAGCAGTACTTC
TRBV5-4	NA	NA	TRBJ1-2	CASSHQTRAEGYTF	TGTGCCAGCAGCCATCAAACAAGAGCGGAGGGCTACACCTTC
TRBV6-5	TRBD1	NA	TRBJ1-2	CASSTTGVFGYTF	TGTGCCAGCAGTACCACAGGGGTCTTTGGCTACACCTTC
TRBV30	NA	NA	TRBJ1-5	CAWTSGVLGGNQPQHF	TGTGCCTGGACCTCAGGGGTTCTGGGGGGCAATCAGCCCCAGCATTTT
TRBV3-1/TRBV3-2	TRBD2	NA	TRBJ2-4	CASSQDWGGTDGGKNIQYF	TGTGCCAGCAGCCAAGATTGGGGGGGAACGGACGGAGGCAAAAACATTCAGTACTTC
TRBV7-8	NA	NA	TRBJ2-7	CASSLATGDPPYEQYF	TGTGCCAGCAGCTTAGCGACCGGGGATCCTCCCTACGAGCAGTACTTC
TRBV27	TRBD1	NA	TRBJ2-7	CASSRERTGGGRRYEQYF	TGTGCCAGCAGTCGGGAACGGACAGGGGGCGGGAGAAGATACGAGCAGTACTTC
TRBV7-9	NA	NA	TRBJ2-3	CASIKDSDPTDTQYF	TGTGCCAGCATCAAGGACAGCGACCCTACAGATACGCAGTATTTT
TRBV5-1	NA	NA	TRBJ2-3	CASSTNTDTQYF	TGCGCCAGCAGCACTAACACAGATACGCAGTATTTT